The 25 T cell receptor beta chains given below trace back to one sample, sequenced in a study of monozygotic twins with inflammatory bowel disease. For each CDR3 protein, TCRdb gives one entry from its re-call of the 5' RACE reads, without DNA. This table lists about 300,000 distinct CDR3 sequences. The material sequenced was blood. Every receptor here comes from a human donor with ulcerative colitis or Crohn's disease, or a healthy co-twin of an affected twin (not recorded which).

The chain links TRBV28 to TRBJ1-5. Germline CDR1 reads MDHEN; CDR2 reads SYDVKM. The CDR3 spans 13 residues. The CDR3 region is CASSSENYQPQHF.

The rearrangement joins TRBV24-1 to TRBJ1-4. Germline CDR1 is KGHDR and CDR2 is SFDVKD. The CDR3 has 14 residues. The CDR3 reads CATSDGQPNEKLFF.

The rearrangement uses TRBV7-2 and TRBJ2-2. Germline V gene data show CDR1 as SGHTA and CDR2 as FQGNSA. The CDR3 spans 14 residues. The CDR3 here is CASSPQRVTGELFF.

The chain combines TRBV30 with TRBJ2-3; TCRdb's assignment of TRBD1 cannot be checked, as there is no DNA. CDR3 length: 13 residues. Per germline, CDR1 GTSNPN and CDR2 SVGIG (reference sequence). This chain's CDR3 is CAWNTGSTDTQYF.

The chain is built from TRBV19 and TRBJ1-5; TCRdb's D call, TRBD1, is unchecked because there is no DNA. Germline V gene lookup returns CDR1 LNHDA and CDR2 SQIVND (reference sequence). The CDR3 loop spans 13 amino acids. This CDR3 is CATEDREGQPQHF.

The V gene is TRBV12-3 or TRBV12-4, the J gene TRBJ2-7; TCRdb designates TRBD2, a call that cannot be tested without DNA. The CDR3 extends over 14 amino acids. CDR3 protein: CASTGGGVTYEQYF.

The J gene is TRBJ2-1, the V gene TRBV10-1; the TRBD2 assignment by TCRdb is unverifiable without DNA. CDR3 size: 14 residues. Germline V gives CDR1 WNHNN, CDR2 SYGVQD (reference sequence). CDR3 in amino acids: CASRTSGRRYEQFF.

CDR3 sequence: CSATQGTSTDTQYF. This chain uses TRBV20-1 with TRBJ2-3. The CDR3 is 14 amino acids. The germline V gene has CDR1 DFQATT and CDR2 SNEGSKA (reference sequence).

V and J are TRBV20-1 and TRBJ2-1; TCRdb returns TRBD1, unconfirmable since there is no DNA. Germline V gene lookup returns CDR1 DFQATT and CDR2 SNEGSKA (reference sequence). CDR3 length equals 13 residues. The CDR3 spells CSARTGYNNEQFF.

V and J are TRBV20-1 and TRBJ2-7; the TCRdb D gene call, TRBD1, has no DNA to confirm it. CDR1 DFQATT and CDR2 SNEGSKA come from the germline V gene (reference sequence). The length of the CDR3 is 11 residues. This CDR3 is CSAAGEHEQYF.

V is TRBV28 and J is TRBJ2-7; absent DNA, TCRdb's TRBD2 call cannot be checked. CDR3 length equals 13 residues. Per germline, CDR1 MDHEN and CDR2 SYDVKM. The CDR3 reads CASSVTSNYEQYF.

This chain uses TRBV6-5 with TRBJ1-6; TCRdb selects TRBD1, and the lack of DNA leaves this call unchecked. Germline lookup yields CDR1 MNHEY and CDR2 SVGAGI. The CDR3 consists of 15 residues. The CDR3 sequence is CASSYSGDRNSPLHF.

CDR3 sequence reads: CASRGQGIYEQYF. The chain carries TRBV25-1 and TRBJ2-7; TCRdb gives TRBD1 as the D gene, but with no DNA this cannot be confirmed. CDR1 MGHDK and CDR2 SYGVNS come from the germline V gene. This CDR3 contains 13 residues.

The chain combines TRBV7-9 with TRBJ1-2. Germline CDR1 is SEHNR and CDR2 is FQNEAQ (reference sequence). The CDR3 is 14 residues long. The CDR3 is CASVISGFNYGYTF.

The chain employs TRBV3-1 and TRBJ1-1. This CDR3 has 14 residues. CDR1 and CDR2 (germline): LGHDT, YNNKEL (reference sequence). CDR3 amino acids: CASRLGGGNTEAFF.

The gene calls are TRBV7-9 and TRBJ1-4. The CDR3 covers 13 residues. The germline V gene encodes CDR1 SEHNR and CDR2 FQNEAQ (reference sequence). CDR3 sequence: CASSLAYGEKLFF.

The chain recombines TRBV9 with TRBJ2-3; checking the TCRdb D call of TRBD1 is not possible without DNA. The CDR3 extends over 14 amino acids. Germline CDR1 reads SGDLS; CDR2 reads YYNGEE. CDR3 residues: CASSLWGVTDTQYF.

The rearrangement links TRBV7-2 to TRBJ1-1; TCRdb's D call of TRBD1 is untestable without DNA. CDR3 length equals 14 residues. Germline V gene lookup returns CDR1 SGHTA and CDR2 FQGNSA. The CDR3 loop reads CASSYPGPNTEAFF. The whole variable domain, filled in from reference TRBV7-2 and TRBJ1-1, reads GAGVSQSPSNKVTEKGKDVELRCDPISGHTALYWYRQSLGQGLEFLIYFQGNSAPDKSGLPSDRFSAERTGGSVSTLTIQRTQQEDSAVYLCASSYPGPNTEAFFGQGTRLTVV.

The CDR3 sequence is CASSPPSPYEQYF. This chain uses TRBV18 with TRBJ2-7. The germline CDR1 and CDR2 sequences are KGHSH and LQKENI. This CDR3 has 13 amino acids.

This rearrangement joins TRBV7-2 to TRBJ2-5; TCRdb designates TRBD1, a call that cannot be tested without DNA. Germline V gives CDR1 SGHTA, CDR2 FQGNSA. CDR3 length equals 14 residues. Here the CDR3 reads CASSPNFQGETQYF.

The V and J genes are TRBV5-6 and TRBJ2-1; the D gene TCRdb calls, TRBD1, cannot be checked with no DNA. This CDR3 has 16 residues. The germline gives CDR1 SGHDT, CDR2 YYEEEE. This CDR3 reads CASSFVASGRHNEQFF.

The chain employs TRBV5-6 and TRBJ1-1. The length of the CDR3 is 12 residues. Germline CDR1 and CDR2: SGHDT and YYEEEE. The CDR3 is CASSGGRTEAIF.

The chain uses TRBV12-3 or TRBV12-4 and TRBJ1-6; TCRdb's assignment of TRBD1 cannot be checked, as there is no DNA. The CDR3 loop spans 14 amino acids. CDR3 in amino acids: CASSLSGDNSPLHF.

This sequence joins TRBV5-1 and TRBJ1-1. Germline lookup yields CDR1 SGHRS and CDR2 YFSETQ. This CDR3 contains 12 residues. The CDR3 sequence: CASSYANTEAFF.

J is TRBJ1-2 and V is TRBV7-2; as DNA is missing, the TRBD1 call by TCRdb cannot be tested. This CDR3 comprises 14 residues. Germline V gene data show CDR1 as SGHTA and CDR2 as FQGNSA. CDR3 sequence reads: CASSPQGGDYGYTF.